The 23 T cell receptor beta chains presented below share a single source sample, sequenced in a study of blood T cell repertoires in COVID-19. Assay used: immunoSEQ multiplex PCR; TCRdb lists only in-frame clones, some missing. Of fewer than 350,000 clones detected, approximately 87% appear once; the ten largest clones hold approximately 12%. The sequencing sample was made of peripheral blood. Receptor source: a woman under 40 with COVID-19, enrolled during active disease.

This chain uses TRBV6-2 or TRBV6-3 with TRBJ2-2; D gene unclear. Germline V gene lookup returns CDR1 MNHEY and CDR2 SVGEGT. The CDR3 has 14 amino acids. V was pared by 4 bases and J by 8 bases, with 14 bases between. Here the CDR3 reads CASSSMGPMGELFF. The CDR3 nucleotides read TGTGCCAGCAGTTCAATGGGCCCCATGGGGGAGCTGTTTTTT.

V is TRBV19 and J is TRBJ2-7, with 8 bases that match TRBD1. The V and J ends lost 6 bases and 2 bases, in that order; junction bases with no gene match: 3. This CDR3 is 13 amino acids long. CDR1 is LNHDA, CDR2 SQIVND, per germline (reference sequence). The CDR3 DNA is TGTGCCAGTAGGTCAGGGGGCACCTACGAGCAGTACTTC. Protein: CASRSGGTYEQYF.

The rearrangement joins TRBV11-1 to TRBJ1-6, with 8 bases identical to TRBD1. J was trimmed by 5 bases and V by 5 bases; bases with no gene match: 8. Germline assignment: CDR1 SGHAT and CDR2 FQDESV (reference sequence). The CDR3 is 16 residues long. CDR3 region: CASSKPEDRDNSPLHF. In nucleotides, the CDR3 is TGTGCCAGCAGCAAGCCCGAGGACAGGGATAATTCACCCCTCCACTTT.

The rearrangement links TRBV28 to TRBJ1-4, with 10 bases fitting TRBD1. Germline-derived CDR1 and CDR2 are MDHEN and SYDVKM. V shed 5 bases, J shed 8 bases, and the junction held 8 bases outside the gene matches. This CDR3 is 15 amino acids long. Written as DNA, the CDR3 is TGTGCCAGCAGTGGCGGACAGGGGGGTGAAGAAAAACTGTTTTTT. It encodes CASSGGQGGEEKLFF.

The V and J genes are TRBV28 and TRBJ2-5; weak D call: TRBD1 (7 bases). V was trimmed by 5 bases and J by 4 bases, leaving 14 bases between them. The CDR3 contains 14 residues. Germline V gene sequence: CDR1 MDHEN, CDR2 SYDVKM. This CDR3 is CASSARQGGETQYF. Here the CDR3 DNA reads TGTGCCAGCAGTGCCCGACAGGGAGGAGAGACCCAGTACTTC.

The chain employs TRBV5-4 and TRBJ2-2; TRBD2 agrees at 8 bases. J was trimmed by 0 bases and V by 9 bases; bases with no gene match: 1. This CDR3 has 13 amino acids. Germline-derived CDR1 and CDR2 are SGHNT and YYREEE (reference sequence). CDR3 amino acids: CATGGPNTGELFF. The CDR3 DNA follows: TGTGCCACGGGGGGGCCGAACACCGGGGAGCTGTTTTTT.

The V gene is TRBV11-2, the J gene TRBJ2-3; D remains ambiguous. CDR3 length: 16 residues. With 0 bases removed from V and 4 bases from J, the gap between germline ends came to 14 bases. Germline V gives CDR1 SGHAT, CDR2 FQNNGV. The CDR3 DNA reads as TGTGCCAGCAGCTTAGACTTAGTCACGGTAGCAGATACGCAGTATTTT. Encoded protein: CASSLDLVTVADTQYF.

The V and J genes are TRBV6-5 and TRBJ1-3, with D tentatively TRBD1 (5 bases). This CDR3 spans 15 amino acids. CDR1 is MNHEY, CDR2 SVGAGI, per germline. The V gene lost 5 bases and the J gene lost 7 bases, with 18 bases spanning the gap. The chain's CDR3 is CASSNIASKGNTIYF. The CDR3 DNA sequence: TGTGCCAGCAGTAATATCGCTTCGAAGGGGAACACCATATATTTT.

The rearrangement joins TRBV3-1 (or the pseudogene TRBV3-2) to TRBJ2-5; 7 bases are a match to TRBD1. CDR1 is LGHDT, CDR2 YNNKEL, per germline (reference sequence). The junction had 12 bases not matched to a gene; V was cut back by 4 bases and J by 4 bases. This CDR3 comprises 16 residues. CDR3 amino acids: CASSLTTGSIGETQYF. The CDR3 nucleotides are TGTGCCAGCAGCCTAACGACAGGGAGCATTGGAGAGACCCAGTACTTC.

CDR3 nucleotides: TGCGCCAGCAGCCACTACCCCAGCACAGATACGCAGTATTTT. As protein: CASSHYPSTDTQYF. The V and J genes are TRBV4-1 and TRBJ2-3, with no clear D. CDR1 is MGHRA, CDR2 YSYEKL, per germline. CDR3 length equals 14 residues. The V end was cut by 3 bases, the J end by 0 bases, with 7 bases between.

This clone has a handful of counts. The chain uses TRBV7-9 and TRBJ2-2, with D possibly TRBD1 on 5 matching bases. The CDR3 loop spans 12 amino acids. Germline V gives CDR1 SEHNR, CDR2 FQNEAQ (reference sequence). CDR3 in amino acids: CAWQGNTGELFF. CDR3 bases: TGTGCTTGGCAGGGTAACACCGGGGAGCTGTTTTTT. Full variable domain (rest looked up from reference TRBV7-9 and TRBJ2-2): DTGVSQNPRHKITKRGQNVTFRCDPISEHNRLYWYRQTLGQGPEFLTYFQNEAQLEKSRLLSDRFSAERPKGSFSTLEIQRTEQGDSAMYLCAWQGNTGELFFGEGSRLTVL.

This chain connects TRBV27 to TRBJ1-1, with 7 bases fitting TRBD1. Trimming at V came to 6 bases and at J to 8 bases, leaving 6 bases not matched to a gene. The CDR3 contains 12 residues. Germline CDR1 reads MNHEY; CDR2 reads SMNVEV (reference sequence). CDR3 protein: CASSSRGQEAFF. Written as DNA, the CDR3 is TGTGCCAGCAGCTCAAGGGGGCAAGAAGCTTTCTTT.

The CDR3 sequence: CASRRGLNYGYTF. DNA of the CDR3: TGTGCCAGCAGAAGGGGGCTCAACTATGGCTACACCTTC. The chain carries TRBV6-5 and TRBJ1-2; 7 nucleotides line up with TRBD1. CDR3 length equals 13 residues. CDR1 and CDR2 from the germline V gene are MNHEY and SVGAGI. Trimming cost V 6 bases and J 2 bases; bases outside gene matches: 3.

This clone has a count of ten or more. The V gene is TRBV5-5, the J gene TRBJ2-3, with 11 bases aligning to TRBD1. V lost 4 bases and J lost 2; bases outside the gene matches: 6. Germline V gene data show CDR1 as SGHKS and CDR2 as YYEKEE (reference sequence). This CDR3 has 16 residues. The CDR3 sequence is CASSTGQGAFTDTQYF. CDR3 coding DNA: TGTGCCAGCAGCACCGGACAGGGGGCTTTCACAGATACGCAGTATTTT.

The genes are TRBV27 and TRBJ1-4; no clear D. This CDR3 comprises 15 residues. V shed 5 bases and J shed 0 bases, with 10 bases lying between them. Germline CDR1 reads MNHEY; CDR2 reads SMNVEV (reference sequence). CDR3 nucleotide sequence: TGTGCCAGCAGTCATCACACGACAACTAATGAAAAACTGTTTTTT. The encoded protein is CASSHHTTTNEKLFF.

This chain links TRBV6-5 with TRBJ1-5; TRBD1 is a possible D gene (6 bases). Germline CDR1 reads MNHEY; CDR2 reads SVGAGI. The V and J ends lost 5 bases and 5 bases respectively, with 13 bases between them. The CDR3 runs 14 residues. CDR3 in amino acids: CASSTLQGDQPQHF. CDR3 DNA: TGTGCCAGCAGTACACTACAGGGAGATCAGCCCCAGCATTTT.

This chain links TRBV4-1 with TRBJ2-7; no clear D gene. Germline lookup yields CDR1 MGHRA and CDR2 YSYEKL. Trimming took off 6 bases at V and 4 bases at J, with 13 bases between the two ends. The length of the CDR3 is 13 residues. The CDR3 DNA reads TGCGCCAGCAGTGAGCTGCTTGGTTACGAGCAGTACTTC. Protein sequence: CASSELLGYEQYF.

This clone was counted between two and nine times. Written as DNA, the CDR3 is TGCGCCAGCAGCTTACCCATGACAGGGATGGGGGCAGATACGCAGTATTTT. Amino acids: CASSLPMTGMGADTQYF. The gene calls are TRBV5-1 and TRBJ2-3; 7 nucleotides match TRBD1. The germline CDR1 and CDR2 sequences are SGHRS and YFSETQ. V was clipped by 2 bases and J by 4 bases; unmatched bases: 13. CDR3 size: 17 residues.

The chain uses TRBV5-1 and TRBJ2-1; 10 bases are a match to TRBD2. Germline loops: CDR1 SGHRS, CDR2 YFSETQ. The CDR3 runs 19 residues. V trimming: 1 base; J trimming: 3 bases; junction bases outside the gene matches: 13. CDR3 protein: CASSLWNIAGGPIYNEQFF. Written as DNA, the CDR3 is TGCGCCAGCAGCTTGTGGAACATAGCGGGGGGTCCAATCTACAATGAGCAGTTCTTC.

This chain connects TRBV6-5 to TRBJ2-1; maybe TRBD1 (7 bases). The germline gives CDR1 MNHEY, CDR2 SVGAGI. This CDR3 region has 14 residues. Trimming left V 5 bases short and J 6 bases short, with 14 bases between. CDR3 DNA: TGTGCCAGCAGTAACAGACAGGGAGGCAATGAGCAGTTCTTC. Encoded protein: CASSNRQGGNEQFF.

The rearrangement joins TRBV7-9 to TRBJ1-1; a weak D match, TRBD1 (5 bases). CDR1 is SEHNR, CDR2 FQNEAQ, per germline (reference sequence). Between the trimmed V and J ends, which lost 8 bases and 7 bases, there was a span of 11 bases. This CDR3 spans 11 amino acids. CDR3 nucleotide sequence: TGTGCCAGCGGCGGGGGTGGTGAAGCTTTCTTT. Residues: CASGGGGEAFF.

The gene calls are TRBV19 and TRBJ1-1, with D possibly TRBD1 on 5 matching bases. The CDR3 length is 13 residues. The germline V gene has CDR1 LNHDA and CDR2 SQIVND (reference sequence). V gave up 3 bases and J gave up 4 bases, with 9 bases separating them. CDR3 sequence: CASSMEGTTEAFF. Here the CDR3 DNA reads TGTGCCAGTAGTATGGAGGGGACCACTGAAGCTTTCTTT. The entire variable domain, with the rest obtained from reference TRBV19 and TRBJ1-1, is as follows: DGGITQSPKYLFRKEGQNVTLSCEQNLNHDAMYWYRQDPGQGLRLIYYSQIVNDFQKGDIAEGYSVSREKKESFPLTVTSAQKNPTAFYLCASSMEGTTEAFFGQGTRLTVV.

The chain carries TRBV3-1 (or the pseudogene TRBV3-2) and TRBJ2-3; 10 positions match TRBD2. Germline lookup yields CDR1 LGHDT and CDR2 YNNKEL (reference sequence). With 5 bases clipped from V and 0 bases from J, the junction kept 5 bases outside the gene matches. The CDR3 consists of 16 residues. Written as DNA, the CDR3 is TGTGCCAGCAGCGTAGCGGGGGGCCCGAGCACAGATACGCAGTATTTT. This sequence encodes CASSVAGGPSTDTQYF.